One sample yielded the 22 T cell receptor beta chains listed below, sequenced in a study of cytomegalovirus exposure and HLA in healthy donors. The PCR was carried out with 60 Vbeta primers and 13 Jbeta primers. Measured with immunoSEQ multiplex PCR; TCRdb has only the in-frame clones, and not every one. The sample comprises some 100,000 clones, 76% of which are singletons, and approximately 16% rests with the top ten. Material: PBMCs. The receptors were sampled from a man aged 50 to 59 in good health and CMV-seropositive.

This clone was found once. The rearrangement uses TRBV29-1 and TRBJ1-2; tentative D call: TRBD1 (5 bases). Germline CDR1 and CDR2: SQVTM and ANQGSEA. This CDR3 has 17 amino acids. V was cut by 6 bases and J by 3 bases, with 26 bases left in between. The CDR3 here is CSVSPGGGFLSDYGYTF. CDR3 in DNA: TGCAGCGTATCACCTGGGGGGGGTTTTTTATCGGACTATGGCTACACCTTC.

The chain employs TRBV2 and TRBJ1-2; the D gene is possibly TRBD1 (6 bases). The CDR3 length is 13 residues. The V gene lost 4 bases and the J gene lost 4 bases, with 10 bases spanning the gap. Germline V gene sequence: CDR1 SNHLY, CDR2 FYNNEI. The CDR3 DNA follows: TGTGCCAGCAGTGGACAGGACCCCTATGGCTACACCTTC. Amino acids: CASSGQDPYGYTF.

This CDR3 is CASSPLGGSYGYTF. DNA for the CDR3: TGCGCCAGCAGCCCCCTCGGGGGGTCCTATGGCTACACCTTC. V usage is TRBV5-1 and J usage is TRBJ1-2; D is possibly TRBD1 (5 bases). Germline V CDR1 and CDR2: SGHRS, YFSETQ. Trimming cost V 4 bases and J 4 bases, with 14 bases left between them. This CDR3 is built from 14 residues.

The chain is built from TRBV5-8 and TRBJ1-1; a possible D gene is TRBD1 (5 bases). Germline V gives CDR1 SGHTS, CDR2 YDEGEE. V was shortened by 5 bases and J by 1 base, with 18 bases between the two germline ends. This CDR3 has 16 residues. For the CDR3, the DNA is TGTGCCAGCAGGTGGGGTTGGGTACAGGCGAACACTGAAGCTTTCTTT. It encodes CASRWGWVQANTEAFF.

This rearrangement joins TRBV13 to TRBJ2-1; 8 positions agree with TRBD1. The V gene's germline CDR1 is PRHDT and CDR2 FYEKMQ (reference sequence). V was pared by 5 bases and J by 5 bases, with 8 bases of the junction left unmatched. The CDR3 is 15 amino acids. In DNA form, the CDR3 reads TGTGCCAGCAGCCACCCGGCGACAGGGGACAATGAGCAGTTCTTC. Translation: CASSHPATGDNEQFF.

The chain carries TRBV6-5 and TRBJ1-2; TRBD1 might be the D (6 bases). The V end lost 6 bases, the J end lost 8 bases, and 19 bases lay between the germline ends. CDR1 MNHEY and CDR2 SVGAGI come from the germline V gene. The CDR3 loop spans 14 amino acids. The CDR3 loop is CASRLRRQVEGYTF. DNA of the CDR3: TGTGCCAGCAGACTACGGCGACAGGTTGAAGGCTACACCTTC.

The chain has TRBV6-4 and TRBJ1-1; D is unclear. V gave up 7 bases and J gave up 1 base, with 13 bases separating them. Germline values: CDR1 MRHNA, CDR2 SNTAGT. The CDR3 is made up of 14 amino acids. For the CDR3, the DNA is TGTGCCAGCACAGGATGGACTCGGAACACTGAAGCTTTCTTT. Amino acid sequence: CASTGWTRNTEAFF.

V usage is TRBV10-3 and J usage is TRBJ2-5; 7 bases are a match to TRBD1. Trimming at V came to 7 bases and at J to 0 bases, leaving 5 bases not matched to a gene. CDR1 and CDR2 (germline): ENHRY, SYGVKD. The CDR3 extends over 14 amino acids. CDR3 sequence reads: CAIKGTVDQETQYF. The CDR3, as DNA: TGTGCCATCAAGGGGACAGTTGACCAAGAGACCCAGTACTTC.

The V call is TRBV6-1, the J call TRBJ2-1; D ambiguous. The germline V gene has CDR1 MNHNS and CDR2 SASEGT. Trimming took off 8 bases at V and 10 bases at J, with 9 bases between the two ends. The CDR3 extends over 10 amino acids. The CDR3 loop is CASLFREQFF. The CDR3 coding sequence is TGTGCCAGCCTGTTTCGGGAGCAGTTCTTC.

V gene TRBV25-1 combines with J gene TRBJ1-4; D not certain. Trimming left V 4 bases short and J 0 bases short, with 9 bases between. This CDR3 comprises 15 residues. Germline values: CDR1 MGHDK, CDR2 SYGVNS. The CDR3 protein is CASSADITTNEKLFF. CDR3 coding DNA: TGTGCCAGCAGTGCCGACATAACAACTAATGAAAAACTGTTTTTT.

This clone was seen just once. This sequence joins TRBV5-1 and TRBJ2-5, with TRBD2 matching 7 bases. Germline V gene sequence: CDR1 SGHRS, CDR2 YFSETQ. The V and J ends lost 3 bases and 3 bases, in that order; junction bases with no gene match: 8. The CDR3 runs to 15 residues. The CDR3 bases are TGCGCCAGCAGCTCCGGGGCTAGCGGAGAAGAGACCCAGTACTTC. This codes for CASSSGASGEETQYF.

On this clone itself: Its ends do not fully match the called genes, so a read error is possible. This chain links TRBV7-2 with TRBJ1-5; the D gene is possibly TRBD1 (6 bases). The CDR3 spans 15 residues. CDR1 SGHTA and CDR2 FQGNSA come from the germline V gene. Here the CDR3 DNA reads TGTGCCAGCAGCGTTAGTGCAGGGGCCCATCAACCCCAGCATTTT. This sequence encodes CASSVSAGAHQPQHF.

J is TRBJ1-2 and V is TRBV11-2; the match to TRBD1 covers 10 bases. Germline V gives CDR1 SGHAT, CDR2 FQNNGV. With V trimmed by 6 bases and J by 4 bases, 14 bases remained unmatched. There are 17 residues in the CDR3. CDR3 amino acids: CASRNDRGRGLGYGYTF. The CDR3 bases are TGTGCCAGCAGAAACGACAGGGGGCGAGGGTTGGGCTATGGCTACACCTTC.

The chain carries TRBV7-2 and TRBJ1-6; 7 bases map to TRBD1. Trimming cost V 5 bases and J 1 base; bases outside gene matches: 5. Germline V gives CDR1 SGHTA, CDR2 FQGNSA. The CDR3 runs 16 residues. This chain's CDR3 is CASSARQGSYNSPLHF. The DNA for the CDR3 is TGTGCCAGCAGCGCCCGACAGGGTTCCTATAATTCACCCCTCCACTTT.

The CDR3 loop reads CASSSGTTIYF. CDR3 nucleotides: TGTGCCAGCAGCTCCGGGACAACCATATATTTT. This chain links TRBV14 with TRBJ1-3; tentatively, D is TRBD1 (6 bases). Germline V gene sequence: CDR1 SGHDN, CDR2 FVKESK. CDR3 length: 11 residues. Trimming removed 5 bases from V and 10 bases from J, with 9 bases in between.

The chain couples TRBV5-1 to TRBJ2-7; 9 positions match TRBD2. The germline CDR1 and CDR2 sequences are SGHRS and YFSETQ. The CDR3 totals 15 residues. V shed 5 bases, J shed 2 bases, and the junction held 8 bases outside the gene matches. In DNA form, the CDR3 reads TGCGCCAGCAGGTCCTCTAGCGGGGTAACCTACGAGCAGTACTTC. Translated, it gives CASRSSSGVTYEQYF. Full variable domain (missing parts from reference TRBV5-1 and TRBJ2-7): KAGVTQTPRYLIKTRGQQVTLSCSPISGHRSVSWYQQTPGQGLQFLFEYFSETQRNKGNFPGRFSGRQFSNSRSEMNVSTLELGDSALYLCASRSSSGVTYEQYFGPGTRLTVT.

CDR3 in amino acids: CASSRLAEPYEQYF. CDR3 DNA: TGCGCCAGCAGCCGACTAGCGGAGCCCTACGAGCAGTACTTC. The V and J genes are TRBV5-1 and TRBJ2-7, with TRBD2 matching 9 bases. CDR1 and CDR2 (germline): SGHRS, YFSETQ. The CDR3 sequence is 14 residues long. The junction had 4 bases not matched to a gene; V was cut back by 4 bases and J by 2 bases.

The chain joins TRBV5-4 to TRBJ2-1, with TRBD1 matching 9 bases. The CDR3 consists of 15 residues. Germline loops: CDR1 SGHNT, CDR2 YYREEE (reference sequence). J lost 3 bases, V lost 2 bases, and 3 bases had no gene match. The CDR3 region is CASSLRDRVYNEQFF. The CDR3 DNA reads as TGTGCCAGCAGCTTACGGGACAGGGTCTACAATGAGCAGTTCTTC.

DNA for the CDR3: TGTGCCAGCAGCTTAGCAGGGGGCGGCAATCAGCCCCAGCATTTT. It is translated as CASSLAGGGNQPQHF. The V call is TRBV11-2, the J call TRBJ1-5; 8 positions match TRBD1. The CDR3 extends over 15 amino acids. CDR1 is SGHAT, CDR2 FQNNGV, per germline. Germline trimming cut 1 base from V and 2 bases from J; bases unmatched to any gene: 1.

The J gene is TRBJ1-4, the V gene TRBV10-2, with 7 bases fitting TRBD1. Germline V gives CDR1 WSHSY, CDR2 SAAADI. The CDR3 is 14 amino acids. J was trimmed by 8 bases and V by 8 bases; bases with no gene match: 11. CDR3 DNA: TGCGCCAGCGCCTGGACAGGAGGTGGGGAAAAACTGTTTTTT. Its translation: CASAWTGGGEKLFF.

This clone was recorded a few times. In nucleotides, the CDR3 is TGTGCCAGCAGCCAAACGGCTAGCGGTTCCTACGAGCAGTACTTC. Encoded protein: CASSQTASGSYEQYF. The chain links TRBV4-2 to TRBJ2-7, with 7 bases matching TRBD2. There are 15 residues in the CDR3. V dropped 2 bases and J dropped 1; count of bases not matched to a gene: 5. From germline, CDR1 is LGHNA and CDR2 YNFKEQ.

This clone was counted a single time. V usage is TRBV5-5 and J usage is TRBJ2-7; no clear D gene. The CDR3 is 13 amino acids. The V gene's germline CDR1 is SGHKS and CDR2 YYEKEE (reference sequence). V lost 0 bases and J lost 3, with 7 bases in between. CDR3 DNA sequence: TGTGCCAGCAGCTTGGAAGCGTACTACGAGCAGTACTTC. Translation: CASSLEAYYEQYF.